This T cell receptor beta chain came from a study of Ad26.COV2.S vaccination and SARS-CoV-2 variants. Study in general: Once or twice, 56 days apart, Ad26.COV2.S was delivered intramuscularly. Study-wide findings and caveats: Quantification of TCR breadth and depth may have yielded underestimates of total T cell responses.

The treatment was: roughly 19 received Ad26.COV2.S at low or high dose, single or two shots; 5 received placebo; per-sample allocation not given. Each sample was drawn 63 days after the first injection (of vaccine or placebo). Germline V CDR1 and CDR2: SGDLS, YYNGEE. Trimming removed 3 bases at V and 1 base at J, with 14 bases between. CDR3 size: 15 residues. On this clone itself: Antigen unknown.

Profiling relied on immunoSEQ multiplex PCR, and the TCRdb table lists in-frame clones only, not all of them. The repertoire has a few hundred thousand clones, roughly 88% of them found once; the top ten carry roughly 4.3%. This chain joins TRBV9 and TRBJ2-7, with D unresolved. The TCR was taken from a person between 18 and 60 years old who received the Ad26.COV2.S COVID-19 vaccine or a placebo. Sequenced here: peripheral blood, sampled in a trial of Ad26.COV2.S vaccine versus placebo. CDR3 in DNA: TGTGCCAGCAGCGGGGCCCCCGGCACTTCCTACGAGCAGTACTTC. Protein product: CASSGAPGTSYEQYF.